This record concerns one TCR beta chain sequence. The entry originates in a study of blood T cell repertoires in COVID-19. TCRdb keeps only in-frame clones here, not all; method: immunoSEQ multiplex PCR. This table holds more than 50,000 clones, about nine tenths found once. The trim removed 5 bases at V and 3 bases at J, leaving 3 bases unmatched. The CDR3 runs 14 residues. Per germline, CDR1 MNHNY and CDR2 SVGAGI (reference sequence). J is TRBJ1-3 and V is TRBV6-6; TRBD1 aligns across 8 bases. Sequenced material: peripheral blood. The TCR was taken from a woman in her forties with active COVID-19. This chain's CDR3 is CASSLDRGGNTIYF. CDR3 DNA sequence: TGTGCCAGCAGTCTTGACAGGGGTGGAAACACCATATATTTT.